The rows below give T cell receptor beta chains drawn from one sample of a study of shared clonotypes between healthy human individuals. Profiling relied on immunoSEQ multiplex PCR, and the TCRdb table lists in-frame clones only, not all of them. The sample includes 2 million to 2.5 million clones, less than 95% of them seen just once. The sequenced material came from naive CD8+ T cells sorted from blood. The receptors originated from a man aged 18 to 29 in good health. Each CDR3 is given with its conserved first and last residue. The size of a clone is reported for some rows only, either as once, few or many, or as a class for expanded clones.

TRBV28	TRBJ1-1	-	CASSSGLWNTEAFF
TRBV6-5	TRBJ1-1	-	CASSLTIMNTEAFF
TRBV7-6	TRBJ2-2	-	CASSLRQDTGELFF
TRBV27	TRBJ2-1	-	CASSSGTSGGENEQFF
TRBV5-1	TRBJ1-4	-	CASTYQGGEKLFF
TRBV11-2	TRBJ1-4	-	CASSIREGLDEKLFF
TRBV7-9	TRBJ2-1	-	CASSPVGYSIGEQFF
TRBV5-1	TRBJ2-6	once	CASSQDTYSGANVLTF
TRBV29-1	TRBJ2-7	-	CSAQDRLLSEQYF
TRBV6-1	TRBJ2-3	-	CASNRGTDTQYF
TRBV27	TRBJ2-1	-	CASSYISVGINNEQFF
TRBV7-8	TRBJ1-1	-	CASSLPQTGATEAFF
TRBV6-6	TRBJ2-3	-	CASEGIPDTQYF
TRBV6-5	TRBJ1-2	-	CASSYSGSDYGYTF
TRBV25-1	TRBJ2-5	-	CASSEFLAGLSQETQYF
TRBV7-9	TRBJ2-7	-	CASSLSPGTGDDEQYF
TRBV5-6	TRBJ1-2	-	CASSFYDGQSPYGYTF
TRBV7-9	TRBJ2-3	-	CASSPYQGSTDTQYF
TRBV29-1	TRBJ1-2	-	CSVGPQMGEDYGYTF
TRBV5-4	TRBJ1-3	-	CASSLGPGLSGNTIYF
TRBV19	TRBJ2-4	-	CASSITGQNIQYF
TRBV7-9	TRBJ1-2	-	CASSRTEEQLGNDGYTF
TRBV11-2	TRBJ1-2	once	CASSLGTGGLGDGYTF
TRBV9	TRBJ2-7	once	CASSAGSSPGYEQYF
TRBV30	TRBJ1-2	-	CAWSGESGYTF
TRBV7-9	TRBJ1-4	-	CASSPTPGELFF
TRBV2	TRBJ1-6	few	CASSRGDSPLHF
TRBV11-2	TRBJ1-3	-	CASSSSGSAAGNTIYF
TRBV27	TRBJ2-7	-	CASSSGVGEQYF
TRBV6-6	TRBJ1-1	-	CASSFSEGDTEAFF
TRBV28	TRBJ2-1	-	CASRAGGVEQFF
TRBV29-1	TRBJ2-1	once	CSLGLAGVNEQFF
TRBV5-1	TRBJ1-1	few	CASSFKGPTEAFF
TRBV5-6	TRBJ2-7	-	CASSLAEGKREQYF
TRBV6-1	TRBJ2-7	-	CASREGRGYEQYF
TRBV27	TRBJ2-3	-	CASSPTSTDTQYF
TRBV4-3	TRBJ1-2	-	CASSQATLPNYGYTF
TRBV27	TRBJ2-7	-	CASSPRFGYEQYF
TRBV7-6	TRBJ2-2	-	CASSGQGVSGELFF
TRBV5-6	-	-	CASSPGWGYEQYF
TRBV7-2	TRBJ2-7	-	CASSLVASAYEQYF
TRBV11-3	TRBJ2-7	-	CASSLSRDGSYEQYF
TRBV18	TRBJ2-1	-	CASSPRDRTVNEQFF
TRBV7-9	TRBJ2-3	-	CASSPGLAGSTDTQYF
TRBV6-1	TRBJ2-7	once	CASRKGQDYEQYF
TRBV9	TRBJ2-6	-	CASSVPSGANVLTF
TRBV13	TRBJ1-2	-	CASSFGGNYYGYTF
TRBV27	TRBJ2-4	-	CASSGQGGNIQYF
TRBV5-6	TRBJ2-7	-	CASSLTWTGLDEQYF
TRBV30	TRBJ1-1	-	CAWKGLGTEAFF
TRBV4-3	TRBJ2-7	-	CASSPGRPDYEQYF
TRBV6-6	TRBJ2-1	-	CASSYSLNEANNEQFF